This TCR beta chain appears in the sequencing data of a study of T cell responses to AZD1222 COVID-19 vaccine. General observations from the study: With two AZD1222 doses given, Spike-specific TCR breadth and depth both rose. CD4 TCRs linked to vaccination spanned spike, dominating at 160-218 and 743-854. Clonal diversity may have been underestimated, and the donors were mostly white British, with more females than males. At baseline, just a handful of AZD1222 recipients tested seropositive.

CDR3 length: 14 amino acids. Germline-derived CDR1 and CDR2 are MDHEN and SYDVKM. Deletions cut 7 bases from V and 9 bases from J, with 16 bases between. Assay used: immunoSEQ multiplex PCR; TCRdb lists only in-frame clones, some missing. The repertoire holds 75,000 to 85,000 clones, with more than 60% as singletons. Note on this clone: Its antigen remains unidentified.

The source was peripheral blood, collected 28 days after the second dose of the MenACWY control vaccine. The clonotype was recovered from an adult who received the MenACWY meningococcal vaccine as a control. J is TRBJ1-6 and V is TRBV28; maybe TRBD1 (5 bases). CDR3 nucleotide sequence: TGTGCCAGCACTGAGTCGGGGGTTGCTTCACCCCTCCACTTT. Translating gives CASTESGVASPLHF.